This is a list of T cell receptor beta chains from one sample in a study of blood T cell repertoires in COVID-19. The method was immunoSEQ multiplex PCR; TCRdb's version includes in-frame clones alone and lacks a portion of them. This table holds about 260,000 clones, around 92% found once. Input material: peripheral blood. The receptor set was obtained from a young adult with COVID-19, enrolled during active disease. Both conserved end residues are part of each CDR3. A D gene is named only where the DNA matches it firmly. Some rows have no size entry. The others give once, few or many, or a class for an expanded clone.

D gene,clone size,V gene,J gene,CDR3 DNA,CDR3 protein
TRBD2,NA,TRBV9,TRBJ2-5,TGTGCCAGCAGCGTAGGTGGACTAGCGGAAGAGACCCAGTACTTC,CASSVGGLAEETQYF
NA,NA,TRBV28,TRBJ2-5,TGTGCCAGCAGTCTCCCCCCGGAGACCCAGTACTTC,CASSLPPETQYF
NA,NA,TRBV7-9,TRBJ2-1,TGTGCCAGCAGCTGGGGGAGGTCGTCCTACAATGAGCAGTTCTTC,CASSWGRSSYNEQFF
NA,NA,TRBV9,TRBJ2-2,TGTGCCAGCGGGTGGAAGTCAGGGGATCGGACCGGGGAGCTGTTTTTT,CASGWKSGDRTGELFF
NA,NA,TRBV18,TRBJ2-3,TGTGCCAGCTCATCCATCCCAAGCCCAGATACGCAGTATTTT,CASSSIPSPDTQYF
TRBD1,NA,TRBV7-9,TRBJ2-7,TGTGCCAGCAGCTTGCCCACATTGACAGGGCGAACCTACGAGCAGTACTTC,CASSLPTLTGRTYEQYF
NA,NA,TRBV9,TRBJ2-3,TGTGCCAGCAGCAACAGGGACATGAGCACAGATACGCAGTATTTT,CASSNRDMSTDTQYF
TRBD2,NA,TRBV10-3,TRBJ2-5,TGTGCCATCAGTGCCGCGGGAGTCGAAGAGACCCAGTACTTC,CAISAAGVEETQYF
TRBD2,NA,TRBV10-3,TRBJ2-5,TGTGCCATCAGTGAGGGGGGGGGCCAAGAGACCCAGTACTTC,CAISEGGGQETQYF
NA,NA,TRBV9,TRBJ1-2,TGTGCCAGCAGCGTAGGGGGCAACTATGGCTACACCTTC,CASSVGGNYGYTF
TRBD2,NA,TRBV14,TRBJ2-4,TGTGCCAGCAGCCCCGGGGGAGGGAAGGAAAACATTCAGTACTTC,CASSPGGGKENIQYF
TRBD1,NA,TRBV28,TRBJ1-5,TGTGCCAGCAGCGGCGGGACAGGGAATCAGCCCCAGCATTTT,CASSGGTGNQPQHF
NA,NA,TRBV28,TRBJ1-2,TGTGCCAGCAGTTTTTCAGGGATTGGGTATGGCTACACCTTC,CASSFSGIGYGYTF
NA,NA,TRBV29-1,TRBJ2-7,TGCAGCGCGAGACAGGGGACTACCTACGAGCAGTACTTC,CSARQGTTYEQYF
NA,NA,TRBV2,TRBJ1-2,TGTGCCAGCAGTCAAGGGCGGACTCTAGACTATGGCTACACCTTC,CASSQGRTLDYGYTF
TRBD1,NA,TRBV3-1/TRBV3-2,TRBJ1-6,TGTGCCAGCAGCAAACAGGGGGCCGGCTCACCCCTCCACTTT,CASSKQGAGSPLHF
TRBD1,once,TRBV2,TRBJ1-6,TGTGCCAGCAGGGGGACAGAGGGCTCACCCCTCCACTTT,CASRGTEGSPLHF
NA,NA,TRBV28,TRBJ2-5,TGTGCCAGCAGTTCCTCGGCGGTCGGGACCCAGTACTTC,CASSSSAVGTQYF
TRBD2,NA,TRBV5-1,TRBJ2-1,TGCGCCAGCAGCCGTGGGGTAGCGGGAGGCAATGAGCAGTTCTTC,CASSRGVAGGNEQFF
NA,NA,TRBV4-1,TRBJ2-3,TGCGCCAGCAGCCAAGATAGGAGTAGCGCTAGCACAGATACGCAGTATTTT,CASSQDRSSASTDTQYF
TRBD2,NA,TRBV13,TRBJ2-3,TGTGCCAGCAGCCCGACTAGCGACACAGATACGCAGTATTTT,CASSPTSDTDTQYF
TRBD1,NA,TRBV7-2,TRBJ2-5,TGTGCCAGCAGCTCCCGACAGGGGGGCGGGCTGGAGACCCAGTACTTC,CASSSRQGGGLETQYF
NA,NA,TRBV19,TRBJ1-5,TGTGCCAGTAGTAGGGAGTACAATCAGCCCCAGCATTTT,CASSREYNQPQHF
NA,NA,TRBV11-2,TRBJ1-4,TGTGCCAGCAGCGGGGCCAGGCTGGGTGAAAAACTGTTTTTT,CASSGARLGEKLFF
NA,NA,TRBV24-1,TRBJ2-3,TGTGCCACCAGTGATTTGGTGACGACAGGCTCTAGCACAGATACGCAGTATTTT,CATSDLVTTGSSTDTQYF
NA,NA,TRBV2,TRBJ2-7,TGTGCCAGCAGTGAAAATGGTGGAGCCTACGAGCAGTACTTC,CASSENGGAYEQYF
TRBD1,NA,TRBV6-2/TRBV6-3,TRBJ2-6,TGTGCCAGCAGTTTCGGACAGGGGAAGAGGGCCAACGTCCTGACTTTC,CASSFGQGKRANVLTF
TRBD1,NA,TRBV14,TRBJ2-3,TGTGCCAGCAGCCGCGACAGGGCGCGGGGCACAGATACGCAGTATTTT,CASSRDRARGTDTQYF
TRBD2,NA,TRBV27,TRBJ2-1,TGTGCCAGCAGTTTGGGTTGGTCTAAGGGAGGGAGTGAGCAGTTCTTC,CASSLGWSKGGSEQFF
NA,NA,TRBV4-1,TRBJ2-3,TGCGCCAGCAGCCAAGAAAAATCCGTTACGCAGTATTTT,CASSQEKSVTQYF
NA,NA,TRBV5-1,TRBJ2-2,TGCGCCAGCAGCTATTGGACAGTAGGGACCGGGGAGCTGTTTTTT,CASSYWTVGTGELFF
NA,once,TRBV5-5,TRBJ2-3,TGTGCCAGCAGCCCGGGGGAAGCGATTGGTACGCAGTATTTT,CASSPGEAIGTQYF
NA,once,TRBV9,TRBJ1-1,TGTGCCAGCAGCCCTACAGGGAGCGACACTGAAGCTTTCTTT,CASSPTGSDTEAFF
NA,NA,TRBV5-4,TRBJ2-7,TGTGCCAGCAGCCAGACTAATTGGGACGAGCAGTACTTC,CASSQTNWDEQYF
NA,few,TRBV7-9,TRBJ2-1,TGTGCCAGCAGCGTAGGAAAGGGGGATCTCTACAATGAGCAGTTCTTC,CASSVGKGDLYNEQFF
NA,NA,TRBV5-4,TRBJ1-4,TGTGCCAGCAGCCCTGCAACTAATGAAAAACTGTTTTTT,CASSPATNEKLFF
NA,NA,TRBV7-9,TRBJ1-1,TGTGCCAGCAGCGTACTGGCGGGACGGGCCTTTGGGACGAACACTGAAGCTTTCTTT,CASSVLAGRAFGTNTEAFF
TRBD1,once,TRBV7-9,TRBJ2-7,TGTGCCAGCAGCTTCGGACAGGGAAGCTACGAGCAGTACTTC,CASSFGQGSYEQYF
NA,NA,TRBV18,TRBJ1-6,TGTGCCAGCTCACCAACAGGAGGGAATTCACCCCTCCACTTT,CASSPTGGNSPLHF
NA,once,TRBV5-1,TRBJ1-1,TGCGCCAGCAGCCGAGGACAGTCTATGAACACTGAAGCTTTCTTT,CASSRGQSMNTEAFF
NA,NA,TRBV5-4,TRBJ1-2,TGTGCCAGCAGCACGAACAGGGTTAACTATGGCTACACCTTC,CASSTNRVNYGYTF
TRBD2,NA,TRBV19,TRBJ2-1,TGTGCCAGTAGTCTAGCGGGAGGGCCCGATGAGCAGTTCTTC,CASSLAGGPDEQFF
NA,NA,TRBV29-1,TRBJ2-1,TGCAGCGTTGAACCGGACTCTTCCTACAATGAGCAGTTCTTC,CSVEPDSSYNEQFF
TRBD2,NA,TRBV3-1/TRBV3-2,TRBJ2-7,TGTGCCAGCACCCCGGAGGTGACGGGAGGCCCCAACGAGCAGTACTTC,CASTPEVTGGPNEQYF
NA,NA,TRBV6-2/TRBV6-3,TRBJ2-7,TGTGCCAGCAGTCCGCTGGCGGGGGCGAGCTCCTACGAGCAGTACTTC,CASSPLAGASSYEQYF
TRBD1,once,TRBV6-5,TRBJ1-4,TGTGCCAGCACATCCGGACAGGGAGATGAAAAACTGTTTTTT,CASTSGQGDEKLFF
TRBD2,NA,TRBV6-7,TRBJ2-5,TGTGCCAGCAGGCGAGGGACTAGCGGGGGGGAGGGGACGGAGACCCAGTACTTC,CASRRGTSGGEGTETQYF
TRBD2,NA,TRBV5-4,TRBJ2-3,TGTGCCAGCAGCTTGCTCAGCGGGACCGGGGATACGCAGTATTTT,CASSLLSGTGDTQYF
TRBD1,NA,TRBV5-1,TRBJ1-2,TGCGCCAGCAGCTTGACAGGGGGCGATGGCTACACCTTC,CASSLTGGDGYTF
NA,NA,TRBV12-3/TRBV12-4,TRBJ2-3,TGTGCCAGCAGTTCCCGAGCAGATACGCAGTATTTT,CASSSRADTQYF
NA,NA,TRBV24-1,TRBJ2-2,TGTGCCACCAGTGATTTCGACAGCACCGGGGAGCTGTTTTTT,CATSDFDSTGELFF
NA,NA,TRBV5-1,TRBJ1-1,TGCGCCAGCAGCCTCCTCACAGCGAACACTGAAGCTTTCTTT,CASSLLTANTEAFF
TRBD2,NA,TRBV3-1/TRBV3-2,TRBJ2-2,TGTGCCAGCAGCCACTCTAGCGGTTACACCGGGGAGCTGTTTTTT,CASSHSSGYTGELFF